This T cell receptor beta chain derives from a study of regulatory T cells in long-lasting Graves disease. This CDR3 region has 15 residues. The junction had 6 bases not matched to a gene; V was cut back by 5 bases and J by 2 bases. Germline V gene lookup returns CDR1 LNHNV and CDR2 YYDKDF (reference sequence). To make TCR beta libraries, researchers used iRepertoire HTBI primers and Arm-PCR of CDR3 regions. TCRdb used MiXCR to reprocess the multiplex PCR reads, holding one entry per CDR3 protein. The sample holds about 460,000 distinct CDR3 sequences, about 20% seen once. The time point denotes: persistent/refractory GD, antithyroid drugs over 5 years with positive TRAb. PBMC-extracted RNA yielded the TCR library.

Sequences were derived from peripheral blood mononuclear cells (PBMCs), sampled when the disease was refractory, from a patient treated with antithyroid drugs. The sequence came from a female donor with Graves disease. The V and J genes are TRBV15 and TRBJ2-1, with 7 bases fitting TRBD1. The CDR3 sequence is CATSPTGKTYNEQFF. The CDR3 DNA follows: TGTGCCACCAGCCCGACAGGGAAAACCTACAATGAGCAGTTCTTC.